A selection of T cell receptor beta chains follows, all from one sample in a study of blood T cell repertoires in COVID-19. The data were produced by immunoSEQ multiplex PCR, yet TCRdb's version contains in-frame clones alone and is incomplete. The sample has about 190,000 clones, over 75% seen once; the top ten hold around 2.8%. Input material: peripheral blood. Receptors were obtained from a woman of 80 years or more with active or convalescent COVID-19. Each CDR3 is given with its conserved first and last residue. Clone size, where shown, is once, few, many, or a class for clones that have expanded.

size	V	J	CDR3
NA	TRBV5-1	TRBJ2-5	CASSLLGQGQETQYF
NA	TRBV5-1	TRBJ1-1	CASSPGQGVTEAFF
NA	TRBV7-6	TRBJ1-2	CASSLKVGEGNYGYTF
NA	TRBV5-1	TRBJ2-3	CASRPMSGSSTDTQYF
NA	TRBV28	TRBJ1-4	CASSFSGQGEKLFF
NA	TRBV29-1	TRBJ1-1	CSTRDTPNTEAFF
NA	TRBV14	TRBJ1-1	CASSQIRRNTEAFF
once	TRBV21-1	TRBJ2-1	CASSTLQGRNEQFF
NA	TRBV28	TRBJ2-5	CASSSAGTQYF
NA	TRBV20-1	TRBJ2-3	CSASGGVHTDTQYF
NA	TRBV6-5	TRBJ1-2	CASSFGDSAPLGYTF
NA	TRBV5-5	TRBJ1-5	CASSFSTGNQPQHF
NA	TRBV6-6	TRBJ1-5	CASSPGGGNQPQHF
NA	TRBV13	TRBJ1-1	CASRNGTEAFF
NA	TRBV7-2	TRBJ2-7	CASSLGGFRGTGGYEQYF
NA	TRBV6-1	TRBJ1-3	CASSEGPLFTIYF
NA	TRBV6-1	TRBJ2-3	CASSETTSTDTQYF
NA	TRBV9	TRBJ1-1	CASSVVGLGSTEAFF
NA	TRBV30	TRBJ1-5	CAWRQGRQPQHF
NA	TRBV19	TRBJ1-2	CASSMGARSNYGYTF
NA	TRBV9	TRBJ1-1	CASSVEGGQGASEAFF
NA	TRBV5-1	TRBJ1-5	CASSPGLYGQPQHF
NA	TRBV14	TRBJ1-2	CASSSGLLHYGYTF